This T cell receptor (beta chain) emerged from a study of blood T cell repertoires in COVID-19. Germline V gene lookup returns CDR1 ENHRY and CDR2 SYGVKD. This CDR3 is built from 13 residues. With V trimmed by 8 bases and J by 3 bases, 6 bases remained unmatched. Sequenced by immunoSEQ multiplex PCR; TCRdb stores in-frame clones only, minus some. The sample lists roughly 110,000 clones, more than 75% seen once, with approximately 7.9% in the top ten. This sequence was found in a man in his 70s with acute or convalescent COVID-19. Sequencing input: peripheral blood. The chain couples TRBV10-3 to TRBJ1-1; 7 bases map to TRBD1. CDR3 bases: TGTGCCATCGCGGGACAGAGGGACACTGAAGCTTTCTTT. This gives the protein CAIAGQRDTEAFF.